This T cell receptor (beta chain) was identified during a study of blood T cell repertoires in COVID-19. Study-level background: Researchers got acute and convalescent COVID-19 samples from the United States, Italy and Spain. PBMCs, B-cell-depleted T cells, or T cells provided the cDNA or gDNA that made up the material.

Source study methods: Reference gene primer amplification in the assay estimated nucleated cell counts. TCRdb keeps only in-frame clones here, not all; method: immunoSEQ multiplex PCR. That table is the source of V, J and clone size, and D and trimming were worked out from the DNA. The table records more than 200,000 clones, 80% to 85% of them present only once. CDR1 SQVTM and CDR2 ANQGSEA come from the germline V gene. The CDR3 is 14 residues long. The V end lost 6 bases, the J end lost 8 bases, and 22 bases lay between the germline ends. The receptor was isolated from a man aged 45-65 years with active or convalescent COVID-19. The gene calls are TRBV29-1 and TRBJ1-2; a possible D gene is TRBD1 (6 bases). Material for sequencing was peripheral blood. The CDR3 sequence: CSVPSVPAGGGYTF. Here the CDR3 DNA reads TGCAGCGTCCCGTCGGTCCCAGCTGGGGGCGGCTACACCTTC.